Listed below are T cell receptor beta chains from one sample, sequenced in a study of early T cells in non-severe SARS-CoV-2 infection. TCRdb called the 5' RACE reads again in MiXCR, with one record for every CDR3 protein. The sample lists under 65,000 distinct CDR3 sequences, over 10% occurring once. The sample here was whole blood, taken at baseline. The receptors originated from an adult who was a healthcare worker with PCR-confirmed SARS-CoV-2 infection or an uninfected control (not recorded which). Both conserved end residues are part of each CDR3.

J: TRBJ2-5; V: TRBV27; CDR3: CASSPIGEVLETQYF
J: TRBJ2-3; V: TRBV20-1; CDR3: CSAQVAGPTDTQYF
J: TRBJ1-2; V: TRBV5-1; CDR3: CASSWDSSYGYTF
J: TRBJ2-3; V: TRBV20-1; CDR3: CSARGVSGGTDTQYF
J: TRBJ2-1; V: TRBV18; CDR3: CASSRTSGTYNEQFF
J: TRBJ1-1; V: TRBV6-2/TRBV6-3; CDR3: CASRDRENTEAFF
J: TRBJ1-6; V: TRBV20-1; CDR3: CSAKDRGLLNSPLHF
J: TRBJ1-1; V: TRBV5-1; CDR3: CASSFGKPNTEAFF
J: TRBJ2-5; V: TRBV29-1; CDR3: CSVGRGPETQYF
J: TRBJ2-1; V: TRBV6-2/TRBV6-3; CDR3: CASSYPTPGLAGGGALNEQFF
J: TRBJ2-1; V: TRBV6-2/TRBV6-3; CDR3: CASSLLVQGPHNEQFF
J: TRBJ2-2; V: TRBV5-1; CDR3: CASSLAGGNTGELFF
J: TRBJ2-1; V: TRBV7-3; CDR3: CASSLTKNNEQFF
J: TRBJ2-3; V: TRBV6-5; CDR3: CASSPGQGRQYF
J: TRBJ1-1; V: TRBV10-3; CDR3: CAISDRGGTALAEAFF
J: TRBJ1-6; V: TRBV15; CDR3: CATSRRQGGSPLHF
J: TRBJ2-7; V: TRBV12-3/TRBV12-4; CDR3: CASSLAQGSHEQYF
J: TRBJ2-1; V: TRBV11-2; CDR3: CASSKEGPGEQFF
J: TRBJ1-2; V: TRBV20-1; CDR3: CSASRTGQGYTF
J: TRBJ2-7; V: TRBV7-8; CDR3: CASSSPGTAYEQYF
J: TRBJ2-1; V: TRBV24-1; CDR3: CATSVGDRGLDNEQFF
J: TRBJ1-1; V: TRBV27; CDR3: CASSLSGTGISNTEAFF
J: TRBJ1-5; V: TRBV10-2; CDR3: CASSEAGGLREPQHF
J: TRBJ2-7; V: TRBV7-6; CDR3: CASSFAGGPYEQYF
J: TRBJ1-3; V: TRBV20-1; CDR3: CSASHGNTIYF
J: TRBJ1-5; V: TRBV4-1; CDR3: CASSQDWASSGQPQHF
J: TRBJ2-5; V: TRBV7-9; CDR3: CASSPGLYLETQYF
J: TRBJ2-7; V: TRBV4-1; CDR3: CASSHTPERVQNEQYF
J: TRBJ2-3; V: TRBV6-6; CDR3: CASSSSSGSTQYF